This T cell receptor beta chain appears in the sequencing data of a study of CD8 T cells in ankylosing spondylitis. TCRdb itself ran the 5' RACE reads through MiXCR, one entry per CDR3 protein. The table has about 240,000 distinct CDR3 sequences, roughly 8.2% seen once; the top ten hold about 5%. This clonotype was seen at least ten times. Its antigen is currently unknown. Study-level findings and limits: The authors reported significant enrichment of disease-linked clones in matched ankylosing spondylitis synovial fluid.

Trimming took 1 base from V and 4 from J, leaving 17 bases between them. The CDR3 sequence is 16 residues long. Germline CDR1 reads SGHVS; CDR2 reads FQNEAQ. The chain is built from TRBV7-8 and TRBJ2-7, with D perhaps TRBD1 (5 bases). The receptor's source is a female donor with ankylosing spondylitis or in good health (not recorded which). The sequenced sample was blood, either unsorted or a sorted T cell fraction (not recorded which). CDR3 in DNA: TGTGCCAGCAGCTTAGGCCCAGGGAAAGCCGGATACGAGCAGTACTTC. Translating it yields CASSLGPGKAGYEQYF.